The 17 T cell receptor beta chains in this list originate from one sample, sequenced in a study of T cells in Graves' hyperthyroidism and ophthalmopathy. Amplification yielded TCR beta CDR3 regions, with RNA transcripts as the source. An initial round of RT-PCR targeting the TCR CDR3 relied on the HTBI primer set. TCRdb analysed the multiplex PCR reads with MiXCR anew, one entry per CDR3 protein. The table lists hundreds of thousands of distinct CDR3 sequences, around 13% of them singletons. The sequenced sample was blood. These TCRs come from a woman between 18 and 29 years old with Graves' hyperthyroidism.

V gene TRBV5-6 combines with J gene TRBJ1-1; 9 bases are a match to TRBD1. Trimming removed 4 bases from V and 11 bases from J; junction bases left unmatched: 6. Germline CDR1 SGHDT, CDR2 YYEEEE. The CDR3 is 12 residues long. This chain's CDR3 is CASSAGDRVAFF. The DNA of the CDR3 is TGTGCCAGCAGCGCGGGGGACAGGGTGGCTTTCTTT.

The chain couples TRBV13 to TRBJ2-3, with TRBD2 matching 9 bases. The CDR3 consists of 16 residues. After removal of 5 bases from V and 4 bases from J, the junction contained 10 bases not matched to a gene. CDR1 is PRHDT, CDR2 FYEKMQ, per germline (reference sequence). The DNA of the CDR3 is TGTGCCAGCAGCGCCGTAGCGGGAGTAGACTCAGATACGCAGTATTTT. Its translation: CASSAVAGVDSDTQYF.

This clonotype was seen a single time. This chain connects TRBV24-1 to TRBJ1-2, with unresolved D. Germline V gene sequence: CDR1 KGHDR, CDR2 SFDVKD. V lost 2 bases and J lost 2, with 11 bases in between. This CDR3 is 15 amino acids long. CDR3 bases: TGTGCCACCAGTGATTCCCTAACAGAAAACTATGGCTACACCTTC. It codes for CATSDSLTENYGYTF.

This clonotype was observed at least ten times. The rearrangement links TRBV11-2 to TRBJ2-1; TRBD2 matches 9 bases. V lost 4 bases and J lost 6; bases outside the gene matches: 13. The length of the CDR3 is 17 residues. The germline V gene encodes CDR1 SGHAT and CDR2 FQNNGV. The CDR3 loop is CASSSVVGGGDSNEQFF. Written as DNA, the CDR3 is TGTGCCAGCAGCTCCGTCGTTGGCGGGGGGGATAGCAATGAGCAGTTCTTC.

The chain employs TRBV6-1 and TRBJ2-7; 7 nucleotides line up with TRBD1. Germline CDR1 reads MNHNS; CDR2 reads SASEGT. The CDR3 runs to 14 residues. V was clipped by 5 bases and J by 2 bases; unmatched bases: 6. Here the CDR3 reads CASSRRDRTYEQYF. CDR3 coding DNA: TGTGCCAGCAGTAGACGGGACAGAACCTACGAGCAGTACTTC.

V and J are TRBV12-3 or TRBV12-4 and TRBJ2-1; either TRBD1 or TRBD2 may supply D (5 bases each). This CDR3 is 17 amino acids long. Trimming removed 5 bases at V and 3 bases at J, with 20 bases between. CDR3 loop: CASSGSGLWGFYNEQFF. The CDR3 region has the DNA TGTGCCAGCAGTGGGAGTGGGCTATGGGGGTTCTACAATGAGCAGTTCTTC.

The chain combines TRBV19 with TRBJ1-2; 7 positions agree with TRBD1. V lost 1 base and J lost 7; bases outside the gene matches: 9. The CDR3 spans 15 residues. CDR1 and CDR2 from the germline V gene are LNHDA and SQIVND (reference sequence). CDR3 in amino acids: CASSIGTGHFSGYTF. The CDR3 DNA reads as TGTGCCAGTAGTATAGGGACAGGTCATTTTTCTGGCTACACCTTC. Variable domain in full (rest from reference TRBV19 and TRBJ1-2): DGGITQSPKYLFRKEGQNVTLSCEQNLNHDAMYWYRQDPGQGLRLIYYSQIVNDFQKGDIAEGYSVSREKKESFPLTVTSAQKNPTAFYLCASSIGTGHFSGYTFGSGTRLTVV.

This clonotype was recorded a few times. The chain uses TRBV5-4 and TRBJ1-1; weak D call: TRBD1 (6 bases). V lost 4 bases, J lost 5 bases, and 24 bases lay in between. Per germline, CDR1 SGHNT and CDR2 YYREEE (reference sequence). CDR3 length: 17 residues. CDR3 sequence (DNA): TGTGCCAGCAGCCCCAGACCCCCGACAGGATTGGGAACTGAAGCTTTCTTT. This encodes CASSPRPPTGLGTEAFF. The full variable domain, with the rest looked up from reference TRBV5-4 and TRBJ1-1, is ETGVTQSPTHLIKTRGQQVTLRCSSQSGHNTVSWYQQALGQGPQFIFQYYREEENGRGNFPPRFSGLQFPNYSSELNVNALELDDSALYLCASSPRPPTGLGTEAFFGQGTRLTVV.

This sequence joins TRBV6-1 and TRBJ2-2; 7 bases match TRBD1. Trimming at V came to 4 bases and at J to 7 bases, leaving 6 bases not matched to a gene. Germline V CDR1 and CDR2: MNHNS, SASEGT. The CDR3 is 14 residues long. The CDR3 DNA follows: TGTGCCAGCAGTGGTTACAGGGGCTACGGGGAGCTGTTTTTT. It specifies CASSGYRGYGELFF.

In its sample, this clonotype was seen many times. V usage is TRBV20-1 and J usage is TRBJ2-7, with 9 nucleotides matching TRBD1. The length of the CDR3 is 14 residues. From germline, CDR1 is DFQATT and CDR2 SNEGSKA (reference sequence). J was trimmed by 0 bases and V by 4 bases; bases with no gene match: 4. CDR3 nucleotides: TGCAGTGCTAAGGGGACAGGGAGCTCCTACGAGCAGTACTTC. It encodes CSAKGTGSSYEQYF.

This clonotype was observed a few times. The rearrangement uses TRBV5-6 and TRBJ1-5; perhaps TRBD1 as D (5 bases). Germline CDR1 reads SGHDT; CDR2 reads YYEEEE. V was clipped by 4 bases and J by 7 bases, with 18 bases between them. CDR3 length equals 15 residues. CDR3 loop: CASSLRGGKYQPQHF. The CDR3 bases are TGTGCCAGCAGCCTTAGGGGAGGGAAGTACCAGCCCCAGCATTTT.

This clonotype appeared many times. This sequence joins TRBV7-9 and TRBJ2-3; 7 nucleotides align to TRBD2. Germline V gives CDR1 SEHNR, CDR2 FQNEAQ (reference sequence). Unmatched junction bases numbered 4, after V lost 4 bases and J lost 3 bases. This CDR3 is built from 14 residues. The CDR3 protein is CASSSPGGTDTQYF. The CDR3 nucleotides read TGTGCCAGCAGCTCCCCCGGGGGGACAGATACGCAGTATTTT.

This clonotype was observed at least ten times. The chain has TRBV27 and TRBJ2-2; D is uncertain. With 6 bases removed from V and 9 bases from J, the gap between germline ends came to 17 bases. Looked up from germline, CDR1 is MNHEY and CDR2 is SMNVEV (reference sequence). This CDR3 has 14 residues. The CDR3 region is CASSPSYGYRELFF. The DNA of the CDR3 is TGTGCCAGCAGCCCGTCGTACGGGTACCGGGAGCTGTTTTTT.

This clonotype was counted many times. The chain carries TRBV12-3 or TRBV12-4 and TRBJ1-2; a weak D match, TRBD1 (5 bases). This CDR3 has 14 amino acids. V lost 6 bases and J 3 bases, leaving 14 bases between the germline ends. The CDR3 DNA reads TGTGCCAGCAGGGGGACCTGGGTGGACTATGGCTACACCTTC. Translated, it gives CASRGTWVDYGYTF.

The sample holds many counts of this clonotype. The V call is TRBV4-3, the J call TRBJ2-1, with 8 bases aligning to TRBD2. Germline lookup yields CDR1 LGHNA and CDR2 YSLEER. The CDR3 has 17 amino acids. Germline trimming cut 1 base from V and 5 bases from J; bases unmatched to any gene: 10. Here the CDR3 DNA reads TGCGCCAGCAGCCAAGTTGGCGCGGGAGGTGAGGACAATGAGCAGTTCTTC. It translates to CASSQVGAGGEDNEQFF.

This clonotype was counted at least ten times. The chain uses TRBV28 and TRBJ2-2; 8 positions agree with TRBD2. V trimming: 7 bases; J trimming: 5 bases; junction bases outside the gene matches: 12. The CDR3 is made up of 16 amino acids. Looked up from germline, CDR1 is MDHEN and CDR2 is SYDVKM. The DNA for the CDR3 is TGTGCCAGCACCGAACCGGGACTAGTACTAACCGGGGAGCTGTTTTTT. It specifies CASTEPGLVLTGELFF.

This clonotype was counted many times. The chain uses TRBV7-2 and TRBJ2-1, with TRBD2 as a possible D gene (6 bases). V dropped 5 bases and J dropped 2 bases, with 13 bases sitting between them. The CDR3 consists of 15 residues. Germline CDR1 and CDR2: SGHTA and FQGNSA. DNA of the CDR3: TGTGCCAGCAGCCCCGGGAGCGGGCCCTACAATGAGCAGTTCTTC. This gives the protein CASSPGSGPYNEQFF.